These 6 T cell receptor beta chains were all obtained from the same sample, sequenced in a study of cytomegalovirus exposure and HLA in healthy donors. PCR used 60 Vbeta primers and 13 Jbeta primers. Data came from immunoSEQ multiplex PCR; TCRdb stores just in-frame clones and leaves some out. Of some 120,000 clones listed, roughly 69% are singletons. The specimen was PBMCs. These receptors all stem from a woman in her thirties or forties in good health and CMV-seropositive.

J is TRBJ2-2 and V is TRBV5-1, with TRBD2 identical over 12 bases. The CDR3 spans 17 residues. CDR1 is SGHRS, CDR2 YFSETQ, per germline. V gave up 1 base and J gave up 3 bases; unmatched junction bases: 4. The CDR3 bases are TGCGCCAGCAGCTTGACCCTAGCGGGAGGGGACACCGGGGAGCTGTTTTTT. It yields the protein CASSLTLAGGDTGELFF.

The chain uses TRBV7-8 and TRBJ2-7; 7 bases map to TRBD2. Germline CDR1 is SGHVS and CDR2 is FQNEAQ. V lost 1 base and J lost 3; bases outside the gene matches: 6. The CDR3 spans 15 residues. CDR3 amino acids: CASSLVTSANYEQYF. As DNA, the CDR3 is TGTGCCAGCAGCTTAGTCACTAGCGCAAACTACGAGCAGTACTTC.

With respect to this clone: Other DNA sequences in this specimen translate into the identical CDR3. The CDR3, as DNA: TGTGCCAGCAGCGTTTCGGGGATCCAAGAGACCCAGTACTTC. This gives the protein CASSVSGIQETQYF. The V call is TRBV9, the J call TRBJ2-5, with D possibly TRBD2 on 5 matching bases. Per germline, CDR1 SGDLS and CDR2 YYNGEE. CDR3 length: 14 amino acids. V was cut by 2 bases and J by 1 base, with 9 bases left in between.

The chain links TRBV29-1 to TRBJ1-1; D ambiguous. The V and J ends lost 6 bases and 0 bases respectively, with 14 bases between them. The V gene's germline CDR1 is SQVTM and CDR2 ANQGSEA. The CDR3 length is 14 residues. The CDR3 region is CSVDPGSMNTEAFF. The CDR3 DNA is TGCAGCGTCGATCCCGGGAGCATGAACACTGAAGCTTTCTTT.

This rearrangement joins TRBV10-3 to TRBJ2-1; 8 positions match TRBD2. CDR1 ENHRY and CDR2 SYGVKD come from the germline V gene. V trimming: 0 bases; J trimming: 7 bases; junction bases outside the gene matches: 8. This CDR3 contains 16 residues. Here the CDR3 reads CAISESKAGVSNEQFF. Written as DNA, the CDR3 is TGTGCCATCAGTGAGTCGAAAGCGGGAGTGAGTAATGAGCAGTTCTTC.

This clone was observed a single time. The J gene is TRBJ1-1, the V gene TRBV7-2; D is unclear. The germline V gene has CDR1 SGHTA and CDR2 FQGNSA. V was shortened by 1 base and J by 1 base, with 7 bases between the two germline ends. The CDR3 is made up of 14 amino acids. In DNA form, the CDR3 reads TGTGCCAGCAGCTTAGGAGTAGAGAACACTGAAGCTTTCTTT. It translates to CASSLGVENTEAFF. Combining the CDR3 with reference TRBV7-2 and TRBJ1-1 gives the whole variable domain GAGVSQSPSNKVTEKGKDVELRCDPISGHTALYWYRQSLGQGLEFLIYFQGNSAPDKSGLPSDRFSAERTGGSVSTLTIQRTQQEDSAVYLCASSLGVENTEAFFGQGTRLTVV.